What follows are 3 T cell receptor beta chains derived from one specimen sequenced in a study of CD8 T cells in ankylosing spondylitis. TCRdb passed the 5' RACE reads through MiXCR, listing each CDR3 protein once. The sample shows 90,000 to 100,000 distinct CDR3 sequences, roughly 8.3% of them seen only once. Sequencing input: blood, either unsorted or a sorted T cell fraction (not recorded which). The receptor source for this set is a male donor with ankylosing spondylitis or in good health (not recorded which).

This clonotype has ten or more counts. The rearrangement links TRBV6-2 or TRBV6-3 to TRBJ2-1; the match to TRBD1 covers 10 bases. The germline V gene encodes CDR1 MNHEY and CDR2 SVGEGT. V was clipped by 6 bases and J by 6 bases; unmatched bases: 5. The CDR3 spans 14 residues. CDR3 in amino acids: CASRGGQGVNEQFF. The CDR3 region has the DNA TGTGCCAGCAGGGGAGGACAGGGGGTCAATGAGCAGTTCTTC.

This clonotype was found many times. The rearrangement links TRBV23-1 to TRBJ1-4; D is undetermined. TRBV23-1 has ORF status, its function being uncertain. CDR3 length equals 17 residues. V lost 0 bases, J lost 6 bases, and 17 bases lay in between. CDR3 sequence (DNA): TGCGCCAGCAGTCAATCTTCAAAGAACGGGAGTGATGAAAAACTGTTTTTT. As protein: CASSQSSKNGSDEKLFF.

This clonotype has ten or more counts. The chain recombines TRBV5-5 with TRBJ2-7; the D gene is possibly TRBD1 (6 bases). This CDR3 region has 17 residues. Trimming removed 3 bases from V and 3 bases from J, with 22 bases in between. CDR1 SGHKS and CDR2 YYEKEE come from the germline V gene (reference sequence). The CDR3 nucleotides are TGTGCCAGCAGCTCGGGTCCCCAATCTAGGGACATCTACGAGCAGTACTTC. It translates to CASSSGPQSRDIYEQYF.